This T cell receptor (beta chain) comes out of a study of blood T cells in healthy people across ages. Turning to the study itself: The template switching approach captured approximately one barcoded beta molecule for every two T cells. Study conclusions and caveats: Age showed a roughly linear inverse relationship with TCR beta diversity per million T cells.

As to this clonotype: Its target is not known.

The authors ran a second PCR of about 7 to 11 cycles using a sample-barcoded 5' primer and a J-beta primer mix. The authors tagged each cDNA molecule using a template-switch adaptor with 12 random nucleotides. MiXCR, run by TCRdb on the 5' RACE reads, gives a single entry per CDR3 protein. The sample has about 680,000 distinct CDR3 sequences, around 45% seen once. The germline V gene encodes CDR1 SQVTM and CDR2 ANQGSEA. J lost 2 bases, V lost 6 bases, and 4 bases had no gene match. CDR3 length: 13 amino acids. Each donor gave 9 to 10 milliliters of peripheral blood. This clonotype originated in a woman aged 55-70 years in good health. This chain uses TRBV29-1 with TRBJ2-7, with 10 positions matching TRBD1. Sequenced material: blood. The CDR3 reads CSVRDRGTYEQYF. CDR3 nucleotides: TGCAGCGTCCGGGACAGGGGTACCTACGAGCAGTACTTC.